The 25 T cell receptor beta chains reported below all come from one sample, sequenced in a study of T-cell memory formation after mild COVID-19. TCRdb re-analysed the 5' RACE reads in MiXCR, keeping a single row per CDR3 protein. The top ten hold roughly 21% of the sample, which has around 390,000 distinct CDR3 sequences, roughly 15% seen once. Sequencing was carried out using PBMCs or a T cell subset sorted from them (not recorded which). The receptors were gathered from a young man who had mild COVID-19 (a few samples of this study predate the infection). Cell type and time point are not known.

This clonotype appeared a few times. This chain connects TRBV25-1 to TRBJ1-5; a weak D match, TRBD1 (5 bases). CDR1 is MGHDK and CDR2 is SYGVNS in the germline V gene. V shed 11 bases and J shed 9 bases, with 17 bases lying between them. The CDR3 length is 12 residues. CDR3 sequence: CAVRPPGRPQHF. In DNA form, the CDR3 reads TGTGCCGTACGACCTCCAGGGCGGCCCCAGCATTTT.

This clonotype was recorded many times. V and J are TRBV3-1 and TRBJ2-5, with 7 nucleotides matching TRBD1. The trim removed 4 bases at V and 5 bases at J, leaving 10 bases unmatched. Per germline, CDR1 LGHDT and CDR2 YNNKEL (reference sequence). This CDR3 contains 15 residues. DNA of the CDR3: TGTGCCAGCAGCCCTCCCCCGACAGGGTCTGAGACCCAGTACTTC. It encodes CASSPPPTGSETQYF.

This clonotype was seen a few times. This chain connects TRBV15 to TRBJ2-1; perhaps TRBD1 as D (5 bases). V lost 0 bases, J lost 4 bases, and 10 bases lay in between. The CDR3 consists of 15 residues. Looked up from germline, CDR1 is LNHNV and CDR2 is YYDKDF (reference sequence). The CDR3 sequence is CATSRDRGVYNEQFF. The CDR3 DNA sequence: TGTGCCACCAGCAGAGATAGGGGCGTTTACAATGAGCAGTTCTTC.

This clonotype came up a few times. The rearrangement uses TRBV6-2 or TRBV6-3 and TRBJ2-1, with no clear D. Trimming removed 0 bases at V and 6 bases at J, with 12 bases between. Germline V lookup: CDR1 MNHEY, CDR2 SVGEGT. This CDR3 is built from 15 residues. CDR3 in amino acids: CASSYSAPPRNEQFF. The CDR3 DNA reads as TGTGCCAGCAGTTACTCTGCGCCCCCGCGCAATGAGCAGTTCTTC.

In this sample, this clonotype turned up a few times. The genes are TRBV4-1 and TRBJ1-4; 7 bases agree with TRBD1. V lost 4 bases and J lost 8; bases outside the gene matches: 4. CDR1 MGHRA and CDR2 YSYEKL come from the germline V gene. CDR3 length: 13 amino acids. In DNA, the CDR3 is TGCGCCAGCAGCCCAGGGGGGCGAGAAAAACTGTTTTTT. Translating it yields CASSPGGREKLFF.

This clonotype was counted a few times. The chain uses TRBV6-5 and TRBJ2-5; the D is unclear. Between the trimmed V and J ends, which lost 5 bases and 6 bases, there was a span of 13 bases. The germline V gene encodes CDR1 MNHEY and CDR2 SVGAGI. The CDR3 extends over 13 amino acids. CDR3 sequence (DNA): TGTGCCAGCAGTCCACTACCCCCCCAGACCCAGTACTTC. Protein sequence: CASSPLPPQTQYF.

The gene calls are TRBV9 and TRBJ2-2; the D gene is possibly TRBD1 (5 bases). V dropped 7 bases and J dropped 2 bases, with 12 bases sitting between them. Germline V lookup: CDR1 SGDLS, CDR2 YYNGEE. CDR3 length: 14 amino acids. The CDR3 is CASPRQINTGELFF. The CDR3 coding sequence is TGTGCCAGCCCCCGACAGATTAACACCGGGGAGCTGTTTTTT.

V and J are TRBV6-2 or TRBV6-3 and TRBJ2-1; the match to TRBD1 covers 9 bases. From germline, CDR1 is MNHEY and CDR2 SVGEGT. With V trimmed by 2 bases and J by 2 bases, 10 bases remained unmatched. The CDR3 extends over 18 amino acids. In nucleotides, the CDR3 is TGTGCCAGCAGTTACCTTCTTTCGGGACAGGGAACCTACAATGAGCAGTTCTTC. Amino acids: CASSYLLSGQGTYNEQFF.

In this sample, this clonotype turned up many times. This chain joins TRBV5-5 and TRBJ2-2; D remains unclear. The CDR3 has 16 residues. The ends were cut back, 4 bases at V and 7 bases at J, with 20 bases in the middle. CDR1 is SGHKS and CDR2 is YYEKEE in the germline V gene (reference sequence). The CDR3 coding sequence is TGTGCCAGCAGCCGTCTTTCGTTGGGGATGATCGGGGAGCTGTTTTTT. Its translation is CASSRLSLGMIGELFF.

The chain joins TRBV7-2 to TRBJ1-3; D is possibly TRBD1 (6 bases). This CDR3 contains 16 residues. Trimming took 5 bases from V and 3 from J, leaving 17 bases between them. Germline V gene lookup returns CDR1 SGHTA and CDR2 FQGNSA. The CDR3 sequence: CASSVGTGTHGNTIYF. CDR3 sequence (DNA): TGTGCCAGCAGCGTAGGGACCGGGACACATGGAAACACCATATATTTT. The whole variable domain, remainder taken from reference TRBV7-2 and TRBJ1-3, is GAGVSQSPSNKVTEKGKDVELRCDPISGHTALYWYRQSLGQGLEFLIYFQGNSAPDKSGLPSDRFSAERTGGSVSTLTIQRTQQEDSAVYLCASSVGTGTHGNTIYFGEGSWLTVV.

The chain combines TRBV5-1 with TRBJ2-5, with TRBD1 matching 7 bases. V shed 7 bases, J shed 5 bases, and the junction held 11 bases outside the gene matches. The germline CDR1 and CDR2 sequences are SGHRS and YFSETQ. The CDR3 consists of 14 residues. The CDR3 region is CASGTGQPAETQYF. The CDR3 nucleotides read TGCGCCAGCGGAACGGGACAGCCCGCGGAGACCCAGTACTTC.

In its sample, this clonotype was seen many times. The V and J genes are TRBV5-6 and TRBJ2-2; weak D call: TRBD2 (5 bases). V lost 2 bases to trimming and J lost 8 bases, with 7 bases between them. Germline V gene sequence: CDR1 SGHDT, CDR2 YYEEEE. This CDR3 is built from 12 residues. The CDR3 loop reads CASSFGGGELFF. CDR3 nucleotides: TGTGCCAGCAGCTTTGGCGGGGGGGAGCTGTTTTTT.

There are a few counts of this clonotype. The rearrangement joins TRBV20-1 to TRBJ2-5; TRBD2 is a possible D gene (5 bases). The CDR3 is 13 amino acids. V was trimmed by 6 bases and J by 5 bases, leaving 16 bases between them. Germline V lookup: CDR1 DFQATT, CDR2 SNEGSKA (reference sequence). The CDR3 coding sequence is TGCAGTGCCTTCTACTTGAGAGGGGAGACCCAGTACTTC. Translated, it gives CSAFYLRGETQYF.

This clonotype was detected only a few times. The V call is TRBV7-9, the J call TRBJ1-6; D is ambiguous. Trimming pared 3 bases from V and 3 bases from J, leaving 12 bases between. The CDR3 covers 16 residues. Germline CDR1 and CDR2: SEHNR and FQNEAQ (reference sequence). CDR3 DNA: TGTGCCAGCAGCTTTGCGGGCCCCAGCTATAATTCACCCCTCCACTTT. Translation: CASSFAGPSYNSPLHF.

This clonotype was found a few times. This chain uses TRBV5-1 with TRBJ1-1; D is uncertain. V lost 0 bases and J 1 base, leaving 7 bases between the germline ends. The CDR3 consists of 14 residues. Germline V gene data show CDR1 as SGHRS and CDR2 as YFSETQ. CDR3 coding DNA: TGCGCCAGCAGCTTGGGACTGACGAACACTGAAGCTTTCTTT. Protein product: CASSLGLTNTEAFF.

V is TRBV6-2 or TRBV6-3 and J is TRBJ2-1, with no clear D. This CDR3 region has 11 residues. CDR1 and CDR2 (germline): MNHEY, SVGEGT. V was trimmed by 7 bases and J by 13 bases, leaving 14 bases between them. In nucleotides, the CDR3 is TGTGCCAGCAAAAGCGTTATGGAACAGTTCTTC. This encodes CASKSVMEQFF.

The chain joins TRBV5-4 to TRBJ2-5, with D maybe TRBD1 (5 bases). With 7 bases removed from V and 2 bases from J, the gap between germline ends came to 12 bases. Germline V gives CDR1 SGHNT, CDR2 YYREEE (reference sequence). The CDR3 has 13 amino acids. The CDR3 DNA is TGTGCCAGCTCGGCCCCAGGGCAAGAGACCCAGTACTTC. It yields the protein CASSAPGQETQYF.

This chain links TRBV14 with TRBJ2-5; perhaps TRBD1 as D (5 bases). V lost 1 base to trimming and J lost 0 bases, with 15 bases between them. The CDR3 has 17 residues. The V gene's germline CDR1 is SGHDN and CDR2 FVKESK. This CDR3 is CASSQVGARAYQETQYF. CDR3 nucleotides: TGTGCCAGCAGCCAAGTAGGGGCTAGGGCGTACCAAGAGACCCAGTACTTC.

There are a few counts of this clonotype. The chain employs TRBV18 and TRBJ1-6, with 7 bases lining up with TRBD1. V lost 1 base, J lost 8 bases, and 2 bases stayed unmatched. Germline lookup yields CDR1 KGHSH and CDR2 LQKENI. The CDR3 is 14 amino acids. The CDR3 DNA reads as TGTGCCAGCTCACCACAGGGGGCTGATTCACCCCTCCACTTT. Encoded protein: CASSPQGADSPLHF.

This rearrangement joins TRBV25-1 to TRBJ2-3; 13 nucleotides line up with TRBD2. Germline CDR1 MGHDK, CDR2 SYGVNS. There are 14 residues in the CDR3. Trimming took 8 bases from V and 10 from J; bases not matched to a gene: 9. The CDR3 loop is CASARTSGGAAQYF. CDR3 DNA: TGTGCCAGCGCGAGAACTAGCGGGGGGGCAGCGCAGTATTTT.

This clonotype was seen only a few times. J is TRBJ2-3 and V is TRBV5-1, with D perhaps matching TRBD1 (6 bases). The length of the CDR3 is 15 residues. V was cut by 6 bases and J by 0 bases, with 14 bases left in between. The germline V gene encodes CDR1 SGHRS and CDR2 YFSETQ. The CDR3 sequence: CASNPRGYSTDTQYF. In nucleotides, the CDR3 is TGCGCCAGCAACCCGAGGGGGTACAGCACAGATACGCAGTATTTT.

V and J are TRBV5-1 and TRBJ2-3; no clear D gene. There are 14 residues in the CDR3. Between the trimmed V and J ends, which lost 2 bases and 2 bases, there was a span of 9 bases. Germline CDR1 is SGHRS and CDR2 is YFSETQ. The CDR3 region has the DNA TGCGCCAGCAGCTTTTCTCCTTACACAGATACGCAGTATTTT. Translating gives CASSFSPYTDTQYF.

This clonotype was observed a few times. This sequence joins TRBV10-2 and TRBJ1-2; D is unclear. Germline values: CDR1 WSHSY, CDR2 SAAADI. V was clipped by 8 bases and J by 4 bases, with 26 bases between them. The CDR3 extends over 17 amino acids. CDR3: CASSGSSGPQNRYGYTF. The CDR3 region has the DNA TGCGCCAGCTCAGGCAGCTCCGGACCCCAAAATCGCTATGGCTACACCTTC.

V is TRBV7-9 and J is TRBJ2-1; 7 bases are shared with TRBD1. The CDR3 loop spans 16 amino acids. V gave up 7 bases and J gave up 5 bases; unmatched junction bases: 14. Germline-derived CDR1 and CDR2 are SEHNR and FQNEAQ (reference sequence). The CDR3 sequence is CASIPTGPISDNEQFF. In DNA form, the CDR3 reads TGTGCCAGCATTCCGACAGGGCCCATTTCGGACAATGAGCAGTTCTTC.

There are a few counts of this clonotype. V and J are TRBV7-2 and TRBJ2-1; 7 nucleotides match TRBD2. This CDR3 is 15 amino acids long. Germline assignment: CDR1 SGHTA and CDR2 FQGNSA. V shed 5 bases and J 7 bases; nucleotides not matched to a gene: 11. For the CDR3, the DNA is TGTGCCAGCAGCCTTGCAGCGGGGCTTTTGAATGAGCAGTTCTTC. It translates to CASSLAAGLLNEQFF.